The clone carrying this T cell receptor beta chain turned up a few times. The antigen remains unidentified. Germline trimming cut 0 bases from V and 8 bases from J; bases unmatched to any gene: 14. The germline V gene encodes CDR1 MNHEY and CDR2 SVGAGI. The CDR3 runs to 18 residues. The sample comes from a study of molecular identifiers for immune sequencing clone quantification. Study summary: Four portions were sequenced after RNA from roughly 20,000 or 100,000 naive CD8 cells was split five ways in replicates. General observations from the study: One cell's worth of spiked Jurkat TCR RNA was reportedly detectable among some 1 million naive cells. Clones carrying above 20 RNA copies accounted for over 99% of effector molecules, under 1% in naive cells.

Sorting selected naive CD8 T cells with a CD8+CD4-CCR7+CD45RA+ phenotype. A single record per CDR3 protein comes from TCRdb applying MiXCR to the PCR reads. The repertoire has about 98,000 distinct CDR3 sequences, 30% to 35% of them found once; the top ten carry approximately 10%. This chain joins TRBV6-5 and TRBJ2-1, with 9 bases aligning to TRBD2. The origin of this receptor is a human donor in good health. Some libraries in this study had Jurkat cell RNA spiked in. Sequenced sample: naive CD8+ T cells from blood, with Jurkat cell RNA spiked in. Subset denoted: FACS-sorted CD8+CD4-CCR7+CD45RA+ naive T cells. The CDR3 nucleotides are TGTGCCAGCAGTTACTCGGTTCCCGGACCGGGACTAGCCCATGAGCAGTTCTTC. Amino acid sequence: CASSYSVPGPGLAHEQFF.